Each of the 25 T cell receptor beta chains below was sequenced from the same sample in a study of shared clonotypes between healthy human individuals (dated by TCRdb to the early 2020s). For the CD8 naive samples, CD45RO-negative cells were positively selected for CCR7, yielding a CD45RA+CCR7+ population from which TemRA cells were excluded. Libraries were prepared through the immunoSEQ multiplex PCR assay. In its TCRdb copy, this immuneACCESS table keeps in-frame sequences only and misses some clones. Where compared with another copy, unresolved V genes explain less than half of these, and the others have no known cause. This sample gives about 2.1 million clones in total; 85% to 95% of them show up just once. 1.5% to 2% of the sample rests with the top ten. Specimen: naive CD8+ T cells from PBMCs. The cell subset or site tag for this specimen amounts to: CD45RA+CCR7+. Receptors originate from a man younger than 35 in good health. Some clones in this sample may be carry-over from other donors' samples.

This clone was detected once. CDR3 sequence (DNA): TGTGCCAGCAGTGAAGCCTTGACGTGGGCGCAAGAGACCCAGTACTTC. This translates into CASSEALTWAQETQYF. The rearrangement links TRBV2 to TRBJ2-5; D unclear. The CDR3 is 16 amino acids. V dropped 0 bases and J dropped 2 bases, with 13 bases sitting between them. CDR1 SNHLY and CDR2 FYNNEI come from the germline V gene. The full variable domain, its missing parts supplied by reference TRBV2 and TRBJ2-5, is EPEVTQTPSHQVTQMGQEVILRCVPISNHLYFYWYRQILGQKVEFLVSFYNNEISEKSEIFDDQFSVERPDGSNFTLKIRSTKLEDSAMYFCASSEALTWAQETQYFGPGTRLLVL.

In the case of this clone: Other DNA sequences in the sample encode the same CDR3. The chain combines TRBV7-3 with TRBJ2-1; D might be TRBD1 or TRBD2, each matching 5 bases. CDR1 and CDR2 (germline): SGHTA, FQGTGA. The CDR3 covers 11 residues. Trimming shortened V by 5 bases and J by 8 bases, and 7 bases separated the two germline ends. CDR3 DNA: TGTGCCAGCAGCCTGGGGGATGAGCAGTTCTTC. Protein product: CASSLGDEQFF.

The V call is TRBV5-1, the J call TRBJ2-2, with D possibly matching TRBD1 (5 bases). The CDR3 runs to 15 residues. Germline V gene data show CDR1 as SGHRS and CDR2 as YFSETQ. V lost 4 bases to trimming and J lost 0 bases, with 10 bases between them. Written as DNA, the CDR3 is TGCGCCAGCAGCGCCGACAGATCGAACACCGGGGAGCTGTTTTTT. It is translated as CASSADRSNTGELFF.

For this clone: It is likely a read error, because the conserved phenylalanine at the end of the CDR3 is missing. The genes are TRBV4-1 and TRBJ2-2, with a weak D call TRBD2 (6 bases). Trimming took 2 bases from V and 1 from J, leaving 20 bases between them. The germline V gene encodes CDR1 MGHRA and CDR2 YSYEKL. There are 19 residues in the CDR3. DNA of the CDR3: TGCGCCAGCAGCCAAACCCAGGGTGCGGGGTTAGGGAACACCGGGGAGCTGTTTCTT. It codes for CASSQTQGAGLGNTGELFL.

V is TRBV11-3 and J is TRBJ1-2, with D maybe TRBD1 (6 bases). Per germline, CDR1 SGHNT and CDR2 YENEEA. The ends were cut back, 3 bases at V and 8 bases at J, with 13 bases in the middle. The CDR3 consists of 13 residues. The CDR3 coding sequence is TGTGCCAGCAGCTTGCGGGGGGGCTTCGGCTACACCTTC. Its translation is CASSLRGGFGYTF.

J is TRBJ1-2 and V is TRBV5-8; TRBD1 matches 8 bases. This CDR3 has 14 residues. V shed 5 bases, J shed 3 bases, and the junction held 6 bases outside the gene matches. Germline V gene lookup returns CDR1 SGHTS and CDR2 YDEGEE. For the CDR3, the DNA is TGTGCCAGCAGTTCGGGACAGGTTGACTATGGCTACACCTTC. It encodes CASSSGQVDYGYTF.

This clone is a singleton in its sample. The DNA for the CDR3 is TGCGCCAGCAGCCGATTTTCGGGCAGGGGGTCCACTGAAGCTTTCTTT. Translated, it gives CASSRFSGRGSTEAFF. The chain employs TRBV23-1 and TRBJ1-1, with 7 bases fitting TRBD1. TRBV23-1 is labeled an ORF, and its function is uncertain. This CDR3 is built from 16 residues. The junction had 14 bases not matched to a gene; V was cut back by 6 bases and J by 4 bases.

V and J are TRBV13 and TRBJ2-1; D is ambiguous. From germline, CDR1 is PRHDT and CDR2 FYEKMQ (reference sequence). The CDR3 is 16 residues long. The V end lost 5 bases, the J end lost 7 bases, and 21 bases lay between the germline ends. CDR3: CASSPPSLVAWNEQFF. CDR3 DNA: TGTGCCAGCAGCCCCCCCTCGCTAGTCGCTTGGAATGAGCAGTTCTTC.

The CDR3 DNA follows: TGTGCCAGCAGCTACTACAGGGGACACTACGAGCAGTACTTC. This sequence encodes CASSYYRGHYEQYF. J is TRBJ2-7 and V is TRBV5-8; TRBD1 aligns across 7 bases. Germline V lookup: CDR1 SGHTS, CDR2 YDEGEE. Losses at the gene ends were 3 bases for V and 3 bases for J; bases not matched to a gene: 6. The CDR3 extends over 14 amino acids. Looking up the rest from reference TRBV5-8 and TRBJ2-7 gives the full variable domain: EAGVTQSPTHLIKTRGQQATLRCSPISGHTSVYWYQQALGLGLQFLLWYDEGEERNRGNFPPRFSGRQFPNYSSELNVNALELEDSALYLCASSYYRGHYEQYFGPGTRLTVT.

Notes on this clone: Different DNA sequences within this sample yield the same CDR3. Written as DNA, the CDR3 is TGTGCCAGCAGCTTAGGACAGGGCGAAGCTTTCTTT. As protein: CASSLGQGEAFF. The chain couples TRBV7-9 to TRBJ1-1, with 7 positions matching TRBD1. The CDR3 consists of 12 residues. CDR1 is SEHNR and CDR2 is FQNEAQ in the germline V gene (reference sequence). V dropped 1 base and J dropped 8; count of bases not matched to a gene: 1.

The chain couples TRBV11-3 to TRBJ2-1; TRBD2 matches 8 bases. V was clipped by 5 bases and J by 5 bases; unmatched bases: 8. This CDR3 contains 15 residues. CDR1 and CDR2 (germline): SGHNT, YENEEA. Here the CDR3 DNA reads TGTGCCAGCAGCCCCAGACTAGCGACCCACAATGAGCAGTTCTTC. Translated: CASSPRLATHNEQFF.

This chain joins TRBV5-5 and TRBJ2-7; weak D call: TRBD2 (6 bases). The CDR3 contains 13 residues. V was trimmed by 4 bases and J by 6 bases, leaving 14 bases between them. CDR1 and CDR2 from the germline V gene are SGHKS and YYEKEE (reference sequence). In DNA form, the CDR3 reads TGTGCCAGCAGCCCTCTTGCGGGGTTCGAGCAGTACTTC. Protein: CASSPLAGFEQYF.

The rearrangement links TRBV2 to TRBJ2-1, with TRBD1 identical over 8 bases. J lost 5 bases, V lost 6 bases, and 18 bases had no gene match. Germline V gene data show CDR1 as SNHLY and CDR2 as FYNNEI. The CDR3 loop spans 18 amino acids. CDR3 sequence reads: CASSISRSGQGSNNEQFF. DNA for the CDR3: TGTGCCAGCAGCATCAGCCGTTCTGGACAGGGCAGTAACAATGAGCAGTTCTTC.

This sequence joins TRBV5-4 and TRBJ1-1; 7 nucleotides agree with TRBD1. The CDR3 loop spans 16 amino acids. V lost 5 bases and J lost 2; bases outside the gene matches: 12. Germline V CDR1 and CDR2: SGHNT, YYREEE (reference sequence). The CDR3 sequence is CASRLGTVHTNTEAFF. DNA for the CDR3: TGTGCCAGCAGGCTAGGGACAGTTCATACCAACACTGAAGCTTTCTTT. Combining the CDR3 with reference TRBV5-4 and TRBJ1-1 gives the whole variable domain ETGVTQSPTHLIKTRGQQVTLRCSSQSGHNTVSWYQQALGQGPQFIFQYYREEENGRGNFPPRFSGLQFPNYSSELNVNALELDDSALYLCASRLGTVHTNTEAFFGQGTRLTVV.

The V gene is TRBV27, the J gene TRBJ1-1, with D possibly matching TRBD1 (5 bases). Germline-derived CDR1 and CDR2 are MNHEY and SMNVEV (reference sequence). The CDR3 is 17 amino acids. The germline V and J ends were trimmed by 6 bases and 0 bases, with 20 bases remaining between them. CDR3 sequence (DNA): TGTGCCAGCAGCCCCGGGACCCTCTACGCGGTGAACACTGAAGCTTTCTTT. Translated, it gives CASSPGTLYAVNTEAFF.

CDR3: CASSGAGFPSEQYF. The DNA of the CDR3 is TGTGCCAGCAGCGGGGCGGGATTCCCCTCCGAGCAGTACTTC. This chain uses TRBV7-9 with TRBJ2-7, with a possible D match to TRBD2 (6 bases). V was pared by 5 bases and J by 6 bases, with 17 bases between. Germline V gene lookup returns CDR1 SEHNR and CDR2 FQNEAQ (reference sequence). The CDR3 covers 14 residues.

The chain has TRBV27 and TRBJ1-4, with TRBD1 as a possible D gene (5 bases). The CDR3 is 16 amino acids. V was pared by 7 bases and J by 8 bases, with 23 bases between. Germline CDR1 and CDR2: MNHEY and SMNVEV (reference sequence). As DNA, the CDR3 is TGTGCCAGCACCCCCTCTTGGGACCTTCCCGGGGAAAAACTGTTTTTT. This gives the protein CASTPSWDLPGEKLFF.

This clone appeared a single time. This specimen includes other DNA sequences encoding the same CDR3. The rearrangement uses TRBV5-6 and TRBJ2-1; D is unclear. Germline V gene sequence: CDR1 SGHDT, CDR2 YYEEEE. The V gene lost 0 bases and the J gene lost 4 bases, with 8 bases spanning the gap. The CDR3 length is 14 residues. CDR3 residues: CASSLAGSYNEQFF. The DNA of the CDR3 is TGTGCCAGCAGCTTGGCCGGCTCTTACAATGAGCAGTTCTTC. The full variable domain, with the rest looked up from reference TRBV5-6 and TRBJ2-1, is DAGVTQSPTHLIKTRGQQVTLRCSPKSGHDTVSWYQQALGQGPQFIFQYYEEEERQRGNFPDRFSGHQFPNYSSELNVNALLLGDSALYLCASSLAGSYNEQFFGPGTRLTVL.

This rearrangement joins TRBV10-1 to TRBJ2-4; TRBD1 agrees at 9 bases. V gave up 2 bases and J gave up 0 bases; unmatched junction bases: 8. The length of the CDR3 is 18 residues. The germline CDR1 and CDR2 sequences are WNHNN and SYGVQD (reference sequence). The CDR3 loop reads CASSEGDRVTIAKNIQYF. The CDR3 DNA is TGCGCCAGCAGTGAGGGGGACAGGGTAACAATAGCCAAAAACATTCAGTACTTC.

The V gene is TRBV7-9, the J gene TRBJ2-7; weak D call: TRBD2 (6 bases). The CDR3 consists of 13 residues. V lost 5 bases and J 4 bases, leaving 12 bases between the germline ends. Germline values: CDR1 SEHNR, CDR2 FQNEAQ (reference sequence). The CDR3 is CASSPGGLYEQYF. Here the CDR3 DNA reads TGTGCCAGCAGCCCCGGAGGGCTGTACGAGCAGTACTTC.

This rearrangement joins TRBV21-1 to TRBJ2-1. TRBV21-1 is a listed pseudogene. The length of the CDR3 is 17 residues. DNA for the CDR3: TGTGCCAGCAGAAGGTCGTCGGTGGAATACTCCTACAATGAGCAGTTCTTC. Translation: CASRRSSVEYSYNEQFF.

The gene calls are TRBV29-1 and TRBJ1-1; TRBD1 agrees at 9 bases. CDR3 length: 15 residues. Losses at the gene ends were 7 bases for V and 1 base for J; bases not matched to a gene: 10. The germline V gene encodes CDR1 SQVTM and CDR2 ANQGSEA. The CDR3 loop is CSATDRDRENTEAFF. In DNA form, the CDR3 reads TGCAGCGCTACAGACCGGGACAGGGAGAACACTGAAGCTTTCTTT.

The gene calls are TRBV19 and TRBJ2-1; D is uncertain. Germline values: CDR1 LNHDA, CDR2 SQIVND (reference sequence). This CDR3 has 12 residues. Trimming took off 3 bases at V and 9 bases at J, with 9 bases between the two ends. The CDR3 DNA reads as TGTGCCAGTAGTATGGTAGTGAGTGAGCAGTTCTTC. Encoded protein: CASSMVVSEQFF.

The V and J genes are TRBV5-5 and TRBJ2-5; 9 bases map to TRBD1. CDR3 length: 16 residues. The J segment lost 3 bases and the V segment lost 4 bases, leaving 10 bases of the junction unmatched. In germline, CDR1 is SGHKS, CDR2 YYEKEE (reference sequence). CDR3 bases: TGTGCCAGCAGCGTCCGACAGGGGGGTTTGGAAGAGACCCAGTACTTC. Amino acids: CASSVRQGGLEETQYF.

This clone has just one count. This sequence joins TRBV5-6 and TRBJ2-3, with 8 nucleotides matching TRBD2. From germline, CDR1 is SGHDT and CDR2 YYEEEE. Germline trimming cut 0 bases from V and 3 bases from J; bases unmatched to any gene: 6. This CDR3 has 16 residues. CDR3 region: CASSLEERGSTDTQYF. CDR3 DNA sequence: TGTGCCAGCAGCTTGGAAGAGCGGGGGAGTACAGATACGCAGTATTTT.